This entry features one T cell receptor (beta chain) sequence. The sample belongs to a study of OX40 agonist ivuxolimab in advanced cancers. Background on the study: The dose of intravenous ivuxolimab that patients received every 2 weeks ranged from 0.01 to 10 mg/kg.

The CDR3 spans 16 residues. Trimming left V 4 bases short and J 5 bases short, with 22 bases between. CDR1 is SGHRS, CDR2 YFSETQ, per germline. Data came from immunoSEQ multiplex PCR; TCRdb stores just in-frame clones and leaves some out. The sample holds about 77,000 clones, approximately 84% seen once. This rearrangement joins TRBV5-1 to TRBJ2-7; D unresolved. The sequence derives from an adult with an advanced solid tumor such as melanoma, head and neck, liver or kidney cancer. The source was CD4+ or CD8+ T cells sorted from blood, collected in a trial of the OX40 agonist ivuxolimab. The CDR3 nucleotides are TGCGCCAGCAGCCTCGAGAGACCGAGTGTCGCTAACGAGCAGTACTTC. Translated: CASSLERPSVANEQYF.